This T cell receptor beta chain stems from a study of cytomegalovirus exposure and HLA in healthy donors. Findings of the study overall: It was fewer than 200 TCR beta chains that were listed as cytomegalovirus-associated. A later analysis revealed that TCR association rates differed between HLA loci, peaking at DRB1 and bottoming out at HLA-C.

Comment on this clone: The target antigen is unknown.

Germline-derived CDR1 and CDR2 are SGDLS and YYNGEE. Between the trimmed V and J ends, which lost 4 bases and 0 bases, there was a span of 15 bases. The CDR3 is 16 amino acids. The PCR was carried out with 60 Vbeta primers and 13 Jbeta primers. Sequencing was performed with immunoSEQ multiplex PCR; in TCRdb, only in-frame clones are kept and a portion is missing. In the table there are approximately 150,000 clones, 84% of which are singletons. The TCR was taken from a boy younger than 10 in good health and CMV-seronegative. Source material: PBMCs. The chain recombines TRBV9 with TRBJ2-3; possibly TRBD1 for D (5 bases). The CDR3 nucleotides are TGTGCCAGCAGCCCGACGTGGGCAGGGAGCACAGATACGCAGTATTTT. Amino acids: CASSPTWAGSTDTQYF.